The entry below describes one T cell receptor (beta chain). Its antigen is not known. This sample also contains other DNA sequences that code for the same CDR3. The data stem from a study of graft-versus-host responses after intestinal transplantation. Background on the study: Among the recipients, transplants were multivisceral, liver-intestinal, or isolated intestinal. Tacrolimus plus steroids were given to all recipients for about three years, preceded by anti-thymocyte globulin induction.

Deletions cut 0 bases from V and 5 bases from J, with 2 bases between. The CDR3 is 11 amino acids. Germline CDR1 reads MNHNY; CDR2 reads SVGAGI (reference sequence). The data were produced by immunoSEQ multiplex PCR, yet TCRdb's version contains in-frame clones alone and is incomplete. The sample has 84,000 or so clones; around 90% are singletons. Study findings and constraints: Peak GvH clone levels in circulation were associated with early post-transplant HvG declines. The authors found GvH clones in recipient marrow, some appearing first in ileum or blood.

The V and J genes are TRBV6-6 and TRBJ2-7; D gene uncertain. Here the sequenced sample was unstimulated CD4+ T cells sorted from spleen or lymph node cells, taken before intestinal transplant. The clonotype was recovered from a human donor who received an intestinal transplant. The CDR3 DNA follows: TGTGCCAGCAGTTACTCGGACGAGCAGTACTTC. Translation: CASSYSDEQYF.